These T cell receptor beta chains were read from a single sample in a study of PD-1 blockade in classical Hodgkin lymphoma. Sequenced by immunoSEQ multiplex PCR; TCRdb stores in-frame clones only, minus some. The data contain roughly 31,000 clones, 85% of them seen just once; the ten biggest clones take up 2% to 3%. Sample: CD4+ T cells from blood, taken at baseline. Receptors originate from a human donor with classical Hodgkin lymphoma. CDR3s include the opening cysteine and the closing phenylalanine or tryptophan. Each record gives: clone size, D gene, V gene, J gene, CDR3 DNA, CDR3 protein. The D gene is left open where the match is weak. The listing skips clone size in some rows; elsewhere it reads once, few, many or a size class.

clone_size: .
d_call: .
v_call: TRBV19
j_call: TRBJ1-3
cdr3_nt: TGTGCCAGTAGTATTCCCCAGGCCTCTGGAAACACCATATATTTT
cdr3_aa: CASSIPQASGNTIYF

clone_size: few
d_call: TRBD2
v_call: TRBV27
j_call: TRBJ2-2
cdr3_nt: TGTGCCAGCAGTCAGACTAGCGTGATCACCGGGGAGCTGTTTTTT
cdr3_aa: CASSQTSVITGELFF

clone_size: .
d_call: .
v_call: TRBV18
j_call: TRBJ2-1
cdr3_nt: TGTGCCAGCTCACCTCTCGCCGGAAACAATGAGCAGTTCTTC
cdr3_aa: CASSPLAGNNEQFF

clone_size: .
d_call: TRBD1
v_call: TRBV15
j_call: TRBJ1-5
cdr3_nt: TGTGCCACCAGCAGAGATAGCCGGGGGTCAGGCAGGGGGAGTCAGCCCCAGCATTTT
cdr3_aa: CATSRDSRGSGRGSQPQHF

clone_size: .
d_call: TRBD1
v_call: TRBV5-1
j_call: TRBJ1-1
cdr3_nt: TGCGCCAGCAGCTTGGTGACAGGGGTAGGGAACACTGAAGCTTTCTTT
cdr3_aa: CASSLVTGVGNTEAFF

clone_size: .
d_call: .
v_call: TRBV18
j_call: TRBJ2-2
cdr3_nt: TGTGCCAGCTCACCATTAGGAAAGACTAACACCGGGGAGCTGTTTTTT
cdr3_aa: CASSPLGKTNTGELFF

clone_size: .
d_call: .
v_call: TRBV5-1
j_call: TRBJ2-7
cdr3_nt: TGCGCCAGCAGCTTATTGGAGGGGGCGGTAAACGAGCAGTACTTC
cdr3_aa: CASSLLEGAVNEQYF

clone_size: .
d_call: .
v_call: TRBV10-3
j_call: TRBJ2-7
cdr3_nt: TGTGCCATCACCGTGGGGAGGTCGGGCGAGCAGTACTTC
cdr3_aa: CAITVGRSGEQYF

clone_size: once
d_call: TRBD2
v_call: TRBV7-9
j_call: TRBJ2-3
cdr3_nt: TGTGCCAGCAGCTTAGGAGCGGGGACTTACACAGATACGCAGTATTTT
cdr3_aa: CASSLGAGTYTDTQYF

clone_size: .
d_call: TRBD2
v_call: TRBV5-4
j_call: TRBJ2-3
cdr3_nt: TGTGCCAGCAGCCCCGGACTAGCGGGTCGGGATACGCAGTATTTT
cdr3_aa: CASSPGLAGRDTQYF

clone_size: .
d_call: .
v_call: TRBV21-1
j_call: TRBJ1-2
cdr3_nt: TGTGCCACCTGGCCGGGTGTCTATGGCTACACCTTC
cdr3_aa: CATWPGVYGYTF

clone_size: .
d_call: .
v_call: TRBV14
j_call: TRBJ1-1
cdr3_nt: TGTGCCAGCAGCCAAGATAGATTCTCAGCTTTCTTT
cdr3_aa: CASSQDRFSAFF

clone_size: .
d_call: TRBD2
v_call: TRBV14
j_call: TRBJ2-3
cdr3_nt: TGTGCCAGCAGCCAAGGACTAGCGGGAGCTTATGGAGATACGCAGTATTTT
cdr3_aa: CASSQGLAGAYGDTQYF

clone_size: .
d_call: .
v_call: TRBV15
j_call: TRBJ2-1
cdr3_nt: TGTGCCACCAGCAGAGATGGGAGGATGGGGGATGAGCAGTTCTTC
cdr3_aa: CATSRDGRMGDEQFF

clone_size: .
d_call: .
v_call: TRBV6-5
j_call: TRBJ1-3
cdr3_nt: TGTGCCAGCAGTTCCCGGACACGAAGCTCTGGAAACACCATATATTTT
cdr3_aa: CASSSRTRSSGNTIYF

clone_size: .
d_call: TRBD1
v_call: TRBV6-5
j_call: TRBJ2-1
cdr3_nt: TGTGCCAGCAGACGCGACAGGGGCGCCTACAATGAGCAGTTCTTC
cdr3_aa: CASRRDRGAYNEQFF

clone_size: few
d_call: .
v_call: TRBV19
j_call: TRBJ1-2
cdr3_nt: TGTGCCAGTAGTAATGGGTTGGGCTATGGCTACACCTTC
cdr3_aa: CASSNGLGYGYTF

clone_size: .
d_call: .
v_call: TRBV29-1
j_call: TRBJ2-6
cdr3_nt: TGCAGCGTGTCTTCTGGGGCCAACGTCCTGACTTTC
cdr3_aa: CSVSSGANVLTF

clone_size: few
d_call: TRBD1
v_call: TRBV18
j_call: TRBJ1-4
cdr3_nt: TGTGCCAGCTCACCCCTTACAGGGGGCTCCAATGAAAAACTGTTTTTT
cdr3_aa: CASSPLTGGSNEKLFF

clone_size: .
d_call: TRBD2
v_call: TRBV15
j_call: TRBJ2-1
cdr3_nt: TGTGCCACCCACCTAGGGCTAGCGGGCAATGAGCAGTTCTTC
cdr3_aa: CATHLGLAGNEQFF